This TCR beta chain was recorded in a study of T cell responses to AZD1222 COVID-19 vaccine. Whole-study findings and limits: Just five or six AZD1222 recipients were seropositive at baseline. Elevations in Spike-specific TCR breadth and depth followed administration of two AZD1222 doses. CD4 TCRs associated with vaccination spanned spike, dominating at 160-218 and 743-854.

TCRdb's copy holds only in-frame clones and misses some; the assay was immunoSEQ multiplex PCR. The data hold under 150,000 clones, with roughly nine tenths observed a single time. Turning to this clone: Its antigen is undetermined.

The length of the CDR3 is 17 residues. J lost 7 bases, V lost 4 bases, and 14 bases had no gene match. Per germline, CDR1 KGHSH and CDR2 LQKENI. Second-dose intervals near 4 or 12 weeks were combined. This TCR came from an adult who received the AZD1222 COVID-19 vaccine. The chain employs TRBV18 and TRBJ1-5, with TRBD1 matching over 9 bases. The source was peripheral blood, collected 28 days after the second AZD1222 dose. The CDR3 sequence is CASSLSIRDREYQPQHF. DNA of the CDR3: TGTGCCAGCTCACTATCGATACGGGACAGGGAATACCAGCCCCAGCATTTT.